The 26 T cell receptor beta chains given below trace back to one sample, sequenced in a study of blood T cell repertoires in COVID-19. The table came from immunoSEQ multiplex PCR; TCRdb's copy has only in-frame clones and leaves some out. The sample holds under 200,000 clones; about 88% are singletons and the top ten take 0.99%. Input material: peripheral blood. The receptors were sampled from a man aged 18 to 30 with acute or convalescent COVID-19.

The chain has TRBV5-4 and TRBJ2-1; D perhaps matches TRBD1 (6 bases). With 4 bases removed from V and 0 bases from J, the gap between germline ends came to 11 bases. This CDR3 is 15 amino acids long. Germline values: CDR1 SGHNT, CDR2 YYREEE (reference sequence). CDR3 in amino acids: CASSTTGYSYNEQFF. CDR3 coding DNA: TGTGCCAGCAGCACGACAGGTTACTCCTACAATGAGCAGTTCTTC.

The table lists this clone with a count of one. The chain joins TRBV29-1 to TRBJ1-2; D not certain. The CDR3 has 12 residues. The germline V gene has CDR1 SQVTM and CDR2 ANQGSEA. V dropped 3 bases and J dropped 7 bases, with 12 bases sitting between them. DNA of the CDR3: TGCAGCGTTGATACTGGTTCGGGTGGCTACACCTTC. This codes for CSVDTGSGGYTF.

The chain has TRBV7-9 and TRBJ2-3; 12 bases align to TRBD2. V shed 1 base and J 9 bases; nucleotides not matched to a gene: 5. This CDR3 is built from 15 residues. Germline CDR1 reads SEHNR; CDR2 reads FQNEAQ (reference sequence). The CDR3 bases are TGTGCCAGCAGCTTAGTGGCTAGCGGGGGGGAAACGCAGTATTTT. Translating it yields CASSLVASGGETQYF. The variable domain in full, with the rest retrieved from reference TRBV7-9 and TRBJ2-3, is DTGVSQNPRHKITKRGQNVTFRCDPISEHNRLYWYRQTLGQGPEFLTYFQNEAQLEKSRLLSDRFSAERPKGSFSTLEIQRTEQGDSAMYLCASSLVASGGETQYFGPGTRLTVL.

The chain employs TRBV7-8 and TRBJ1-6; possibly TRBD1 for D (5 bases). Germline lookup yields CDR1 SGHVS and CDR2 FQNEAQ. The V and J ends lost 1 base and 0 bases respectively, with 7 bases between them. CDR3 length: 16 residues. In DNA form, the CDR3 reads TGTGCCAGCAGCTTAGTGGGGGGCTCCTATAATTCACCCCTCCACTTT. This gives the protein CASSLVGGSYNSPLHF.

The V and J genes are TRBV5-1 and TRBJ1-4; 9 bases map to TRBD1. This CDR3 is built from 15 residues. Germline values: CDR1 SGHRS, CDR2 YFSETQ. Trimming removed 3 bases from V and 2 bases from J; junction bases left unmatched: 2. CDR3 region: CASSSQGATNEKLFF. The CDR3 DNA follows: TGCGCCAGCAGCTCACAGGGGGCTACTAATGAAAAACTGTTTTTT.

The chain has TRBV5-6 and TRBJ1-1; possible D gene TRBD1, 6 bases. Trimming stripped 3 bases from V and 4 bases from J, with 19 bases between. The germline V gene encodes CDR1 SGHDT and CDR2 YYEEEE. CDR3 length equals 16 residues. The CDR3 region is CASSSLALGAGTEAFF. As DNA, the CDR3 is TGTGCCAGCAGCTCGTTGGCGTTGGGGGCAGGCACTGAAGCTTTCTTT.

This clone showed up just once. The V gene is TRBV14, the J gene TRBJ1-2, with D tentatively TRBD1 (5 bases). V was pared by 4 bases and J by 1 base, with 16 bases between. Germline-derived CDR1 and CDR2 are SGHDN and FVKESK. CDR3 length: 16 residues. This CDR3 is CASSPLGRDLNYGYTF. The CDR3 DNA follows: TGTGCCAGCAGCCCCCTCGGGAGGGACCTTAACTATGGCTACACCTTC.

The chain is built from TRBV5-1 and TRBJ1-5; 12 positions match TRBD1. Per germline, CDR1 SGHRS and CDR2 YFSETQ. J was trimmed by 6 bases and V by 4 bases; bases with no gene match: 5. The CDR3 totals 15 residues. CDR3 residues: CASSLGQGAGQPQHF. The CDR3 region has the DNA TGCGCCAGCAGCCTGGGACAGGGGGCGGGTCAGCCCCAGCATTTT.

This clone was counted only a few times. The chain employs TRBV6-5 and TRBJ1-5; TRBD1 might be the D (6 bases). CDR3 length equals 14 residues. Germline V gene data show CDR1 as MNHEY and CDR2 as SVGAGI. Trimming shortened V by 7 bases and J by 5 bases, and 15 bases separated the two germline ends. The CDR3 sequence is CASTSAGAHQPQHF. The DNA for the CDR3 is TGTGCCAGCACCTCCGCAGGGGCCCATCAGCCCCAGCATTTT.

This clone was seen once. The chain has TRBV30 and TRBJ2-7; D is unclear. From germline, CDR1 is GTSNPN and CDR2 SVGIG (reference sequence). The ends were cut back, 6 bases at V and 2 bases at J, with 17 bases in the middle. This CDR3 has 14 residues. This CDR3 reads CACSLQFLAYEQYF. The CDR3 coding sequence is TGTGCCTGCAGTCTACAGTTCCTCGCCTACGAGCAGTACTTC.

CDR3 in amino acids: CASSSGSGSRSGNTIYF. CDR3 nucleotides: TGTGCCAGCAGTTCGGGTTCGGGGTCTAGATCTGGAAACACCATATATTTT. V is TRBV27 and J is TRBJ1-3; D not certain. Germline CDR1 reads MNHEY; CDR2 reads SMNVEV (reference sequence). The ends were cut back, 4 bases at V and 1 base at J, with 17 bases in the middle. The CDR3 is made up of 17 amino acids.

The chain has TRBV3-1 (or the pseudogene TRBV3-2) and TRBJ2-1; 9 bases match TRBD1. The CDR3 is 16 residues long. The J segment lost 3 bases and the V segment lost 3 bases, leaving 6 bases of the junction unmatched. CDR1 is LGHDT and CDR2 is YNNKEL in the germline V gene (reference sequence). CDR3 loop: CASSHLPGQGYNEQFF. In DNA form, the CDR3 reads TGTGCCAGCAGCCATTTACCGGGACAGGGCTACAATGAGCAGTTCTTC.

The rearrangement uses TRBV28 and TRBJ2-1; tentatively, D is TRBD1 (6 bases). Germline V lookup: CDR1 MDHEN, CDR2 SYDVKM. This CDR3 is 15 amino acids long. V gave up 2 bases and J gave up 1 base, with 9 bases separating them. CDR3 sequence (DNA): TGTGCCAGCAGTTTACAGGGGCCTTCCTACAATGAGCAGTTCTTC. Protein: CASSLQGPSYNEQFF.

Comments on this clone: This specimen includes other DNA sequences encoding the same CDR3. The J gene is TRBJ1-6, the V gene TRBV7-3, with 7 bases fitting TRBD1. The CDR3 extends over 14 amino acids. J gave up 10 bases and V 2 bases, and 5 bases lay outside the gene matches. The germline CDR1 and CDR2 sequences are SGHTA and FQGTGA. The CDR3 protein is CASSLQGGGSPLHF. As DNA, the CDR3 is TGTGCCAGCAGCTTACAGGGGGGTGGCTCACCCCTCCACTTT. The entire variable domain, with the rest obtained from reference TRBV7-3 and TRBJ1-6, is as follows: GAGVSQTPSNKVTEKGKYVELRCDPISGHTALYWYRQSLGQGPEFLIYFQGTGAADDSGLPNDRFFAVRPEGSVSTLKIQRTERGDSAVYLCASSLQGGGSPLHFGNGTRLTVT.

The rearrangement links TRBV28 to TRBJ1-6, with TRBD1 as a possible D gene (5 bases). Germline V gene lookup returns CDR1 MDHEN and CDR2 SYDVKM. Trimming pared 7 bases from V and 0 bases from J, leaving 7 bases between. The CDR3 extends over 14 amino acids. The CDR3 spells CASTGRSYNSPLHF. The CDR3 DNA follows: TGTGCCAGCACAGGGCGCTCCTATAATTCACCCCTCCACTTT.

CDR3 region: CAISESGLGTYEQYF. The CDR3 nucleotides are TGTGCCATCAGTGAGTCAGGTCTAGGTACCTACGAGCAGTACTTC. This rearrangement joins TRBV10-3 to TRBJ2-7; no clear D gene. The CDR3 contains 15 residues. V dropped 0 bases and J dropped 2 bases, with 11 bases sitting between them. CDR1 and CDR2 from the germline V gene are ENHRY and SYGVKD.

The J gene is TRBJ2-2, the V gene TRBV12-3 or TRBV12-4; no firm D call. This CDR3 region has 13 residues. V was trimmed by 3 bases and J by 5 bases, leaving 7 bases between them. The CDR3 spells CASSLVQTGELFF. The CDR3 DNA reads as TGTGCCAGCAGTTTGGTACAGACCGGGGAGCTGTTTTTT.

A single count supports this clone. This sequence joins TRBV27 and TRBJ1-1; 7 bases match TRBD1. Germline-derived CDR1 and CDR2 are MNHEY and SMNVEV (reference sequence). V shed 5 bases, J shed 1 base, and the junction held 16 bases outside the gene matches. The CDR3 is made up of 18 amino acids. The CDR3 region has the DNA TGTGCCAGCAGTCAAAGCCAATATCGGACAGGAAAGAACACTGAAGCTTTCTTT. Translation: CASSQSQYRTGKNTEAFF.

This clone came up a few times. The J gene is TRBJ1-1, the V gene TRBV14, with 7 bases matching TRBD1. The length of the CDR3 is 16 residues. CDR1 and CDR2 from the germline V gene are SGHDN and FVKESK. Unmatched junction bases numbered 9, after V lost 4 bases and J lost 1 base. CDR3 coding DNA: TGTGCCAGCAGCCCGGGACCGAGACAGGGGAACACTGAAGCTTTCTTT. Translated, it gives CASSPGPRQGNTEAFF.

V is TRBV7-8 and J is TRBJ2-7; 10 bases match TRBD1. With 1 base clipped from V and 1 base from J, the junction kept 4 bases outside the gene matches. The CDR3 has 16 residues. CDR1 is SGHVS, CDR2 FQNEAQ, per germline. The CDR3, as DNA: TGTGCCAGCAGCTTAGTGGGACAGGGGTTGTCCTACGAGCAGTACTTC. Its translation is CASSLVGQGLSYEQYF.

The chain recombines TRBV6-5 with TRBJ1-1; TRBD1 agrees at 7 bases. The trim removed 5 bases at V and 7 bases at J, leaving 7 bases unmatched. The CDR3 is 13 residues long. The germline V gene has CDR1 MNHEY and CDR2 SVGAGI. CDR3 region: CASSTHRGIEAFF. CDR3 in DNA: TGTGCCAGCAGTACACACAGGGGAATTGAAGCTTTCTTT.

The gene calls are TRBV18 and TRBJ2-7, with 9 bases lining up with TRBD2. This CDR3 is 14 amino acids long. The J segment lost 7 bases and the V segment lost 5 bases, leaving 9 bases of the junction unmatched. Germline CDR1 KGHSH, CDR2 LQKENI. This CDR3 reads CASSTGLAPWEQYF. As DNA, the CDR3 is TGTGCCAGCTCAACAGGACTAGCGCCATGGGAGCAGTACTTC.

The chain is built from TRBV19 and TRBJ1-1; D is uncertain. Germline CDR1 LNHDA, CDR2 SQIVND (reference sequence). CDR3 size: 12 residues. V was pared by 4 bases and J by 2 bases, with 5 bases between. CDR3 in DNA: TGTGCCAGTAGTAACAGCAACACTGAAGCTTTCTTT. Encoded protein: CASSNSNTEAFF.

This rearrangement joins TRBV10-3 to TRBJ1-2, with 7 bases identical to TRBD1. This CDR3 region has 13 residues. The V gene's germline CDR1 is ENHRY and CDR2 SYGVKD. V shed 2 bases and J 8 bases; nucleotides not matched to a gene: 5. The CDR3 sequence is CAISEQGGVGYTF. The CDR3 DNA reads TGTGCCATCAGTGAGCAGGGGGGCGTAGGCTACACCTTC.

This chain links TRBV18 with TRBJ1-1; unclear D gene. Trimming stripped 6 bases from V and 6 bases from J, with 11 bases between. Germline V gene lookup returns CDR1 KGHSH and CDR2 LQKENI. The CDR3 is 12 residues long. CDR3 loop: CASSFTSSEAFF. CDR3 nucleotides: TGTGCCAGCTCGTTCACATCTTCTGAAGCTTTCTTT.

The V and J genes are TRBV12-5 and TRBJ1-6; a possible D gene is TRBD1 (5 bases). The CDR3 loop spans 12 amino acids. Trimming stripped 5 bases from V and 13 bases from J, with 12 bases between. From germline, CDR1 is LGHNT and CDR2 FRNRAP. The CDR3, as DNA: TGTGCTAGTGGTCCGGGGGAGGGTCCCCTCCACTTT. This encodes CASGPGEGPLHF.